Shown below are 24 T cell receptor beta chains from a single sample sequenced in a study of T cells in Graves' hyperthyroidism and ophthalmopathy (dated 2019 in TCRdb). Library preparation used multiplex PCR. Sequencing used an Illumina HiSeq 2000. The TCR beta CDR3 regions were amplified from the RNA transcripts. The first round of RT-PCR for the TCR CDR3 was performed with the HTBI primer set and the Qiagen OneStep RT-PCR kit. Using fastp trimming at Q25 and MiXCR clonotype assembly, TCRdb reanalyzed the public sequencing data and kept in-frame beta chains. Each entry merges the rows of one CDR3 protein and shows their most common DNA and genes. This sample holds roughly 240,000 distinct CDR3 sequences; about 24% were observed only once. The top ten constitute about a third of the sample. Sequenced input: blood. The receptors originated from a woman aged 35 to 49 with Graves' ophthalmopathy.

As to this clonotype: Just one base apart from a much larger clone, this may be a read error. The CDR3 sequence is CASSLISGDGHTF. In DNA, the CDR3 is TGTGCCAGCTCACTGATCTCAGGGGATGGCCACACCTTC. V usage is TRBV18 and J usage is TRBJ1-2; weak D call: TRBD1 (6 bases). Germline V gene lookup returns CDR1 KGHSH and CDR2 LQKENI. This CDR3 is 13 amino acids long.

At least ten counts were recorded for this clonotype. Written as DNA, the CDR3 is TGTGCCAGCAGCGGGGGGGGGACCCAGTACTTC. Residues: CASSGGGTQYF. This chain connects TRBV4-2 to TRBJ2-5; 7 nucleotides match TRBD2. The CDR3 length is 11 residues. CDR1 LGHNA and CDR2 YNFKEQ come from the germline V gene. The J segment lost 7 bases and the V segment lost 5 bases, leaving 1 base of the junction unmatched.

The CDR3 DNA is TGTGCCAGCAGTCCTCGCCGTGGGGAAAACACCATATATTTT. It yields the protein CASSPRRGENTIYF. This chain connects TRBV6-1 to TRBJ1-3; D gene uncertain. V shed 5 bases and J shed 6 bases, with 14 bases lying between them. CDR1 is MNHNS, CDR2 SASEGT, per germline. The CDR3 totals 14 residues.

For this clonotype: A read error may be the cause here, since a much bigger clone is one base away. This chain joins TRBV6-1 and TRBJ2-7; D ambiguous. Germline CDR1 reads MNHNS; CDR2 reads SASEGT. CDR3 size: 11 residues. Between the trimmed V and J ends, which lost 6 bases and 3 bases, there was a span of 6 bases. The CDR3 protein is CASRNIYEQYF. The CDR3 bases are TGTGCCAGCAGAAACATCTACGAGCAGTACTTC.

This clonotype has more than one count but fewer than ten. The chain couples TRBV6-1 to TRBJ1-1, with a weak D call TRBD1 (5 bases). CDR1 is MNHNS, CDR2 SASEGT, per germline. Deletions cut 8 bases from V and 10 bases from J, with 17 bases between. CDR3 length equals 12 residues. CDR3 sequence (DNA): TGTGCCAGCCAAAAAGAGGGGAGGGGAGCTTTCTTT. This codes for CASQKEGRGAFF.

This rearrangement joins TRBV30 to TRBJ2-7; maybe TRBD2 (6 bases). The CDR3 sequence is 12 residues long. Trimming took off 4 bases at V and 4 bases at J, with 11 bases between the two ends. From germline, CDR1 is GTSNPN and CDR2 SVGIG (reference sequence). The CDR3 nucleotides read TGTGCCTGGACCGCGGGGCGGTACGAGCAGTACTTC. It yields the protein CAWTAGRYEQYF.

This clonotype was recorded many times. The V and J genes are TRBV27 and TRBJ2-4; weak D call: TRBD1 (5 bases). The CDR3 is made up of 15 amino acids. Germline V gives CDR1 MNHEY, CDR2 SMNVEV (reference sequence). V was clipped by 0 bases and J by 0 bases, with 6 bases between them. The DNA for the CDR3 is TGTGCCAGCAGTTTATCAGGGGTAGCCAAAAACATTCAGTACTTC. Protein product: CASSLSGVAKNIQYF.

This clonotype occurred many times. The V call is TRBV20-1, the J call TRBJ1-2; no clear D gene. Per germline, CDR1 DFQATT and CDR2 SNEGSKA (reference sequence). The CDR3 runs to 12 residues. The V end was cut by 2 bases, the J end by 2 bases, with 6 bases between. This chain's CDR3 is CSARKPNYGYTF. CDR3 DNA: TGCAGTGCTAGAAAACCGAACTATGGCTACACCTTC.

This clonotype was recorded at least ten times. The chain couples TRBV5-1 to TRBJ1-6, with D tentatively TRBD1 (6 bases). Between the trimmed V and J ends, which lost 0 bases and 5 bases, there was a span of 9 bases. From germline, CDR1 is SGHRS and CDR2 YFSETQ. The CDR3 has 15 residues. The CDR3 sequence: CASSLGTANNSPLHF. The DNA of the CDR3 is TGCGCCAGCAGCTTGGGGACAGCTAATAATTCACCCCTCCACTTT.

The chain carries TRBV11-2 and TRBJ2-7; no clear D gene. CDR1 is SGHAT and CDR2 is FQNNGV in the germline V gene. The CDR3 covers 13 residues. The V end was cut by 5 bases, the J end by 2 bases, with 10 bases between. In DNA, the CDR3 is TGTGCCAGCAGCACAGCTGCCCCCTACGAGCAGTACTTC. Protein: CASSTAAPYEQYF.

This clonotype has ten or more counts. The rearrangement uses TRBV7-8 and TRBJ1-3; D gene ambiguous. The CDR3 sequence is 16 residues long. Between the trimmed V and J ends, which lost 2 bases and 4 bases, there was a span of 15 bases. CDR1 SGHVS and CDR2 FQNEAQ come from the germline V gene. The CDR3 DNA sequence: TGTGCCAGCAGCTTATCGGCATCCGGCCTGGGAAACACCATATATTTT. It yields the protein CASSLSASGLGNTIYF. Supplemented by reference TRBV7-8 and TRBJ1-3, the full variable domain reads GAGVSQSPRYKVAKRGQDVALRCDPISGHVSLFWYQQALGQGPEFLTYFQNEAQLDKSGLPSDRFFAERPEGSVSTLKIQRTQQEDSAVYLCASSLSASGLGNTIYFGEGSWLTVV.

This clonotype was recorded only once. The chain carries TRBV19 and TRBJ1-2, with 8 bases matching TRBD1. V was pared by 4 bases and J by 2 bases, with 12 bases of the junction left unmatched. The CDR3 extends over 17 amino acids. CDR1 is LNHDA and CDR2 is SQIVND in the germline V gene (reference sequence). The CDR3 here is CASSTGLDRATNYGYTF. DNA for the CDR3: TGTGCCAGTAGTACCGGGCTGGACAGGGCTACAAACTATGGCTACACCTTC.

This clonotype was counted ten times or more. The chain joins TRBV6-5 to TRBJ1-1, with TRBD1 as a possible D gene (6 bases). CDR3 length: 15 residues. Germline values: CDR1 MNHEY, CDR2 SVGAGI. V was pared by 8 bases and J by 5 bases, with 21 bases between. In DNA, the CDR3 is TGTGCCAGCCAATTCGGTCGGGGGCTGGGGACTGAAGCTTTCTTT. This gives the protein CASQFGRGLGTEAFF.

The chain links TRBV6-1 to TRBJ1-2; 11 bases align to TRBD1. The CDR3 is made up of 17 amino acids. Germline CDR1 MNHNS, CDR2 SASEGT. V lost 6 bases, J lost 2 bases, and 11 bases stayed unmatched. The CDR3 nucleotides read TGTGCCAGCAGAACATCGGGACAGGGGGAGAGGAACTATGGCTACACCTTC. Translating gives CASRTSGQGERNYGYTF.

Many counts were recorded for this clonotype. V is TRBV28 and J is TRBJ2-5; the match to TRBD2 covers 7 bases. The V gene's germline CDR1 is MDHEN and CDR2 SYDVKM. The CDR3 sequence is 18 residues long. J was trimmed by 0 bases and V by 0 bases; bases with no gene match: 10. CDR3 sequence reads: CASSLWWGGRDDQETQYF. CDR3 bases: TGTGCCAGCAGTTTATGGTGGGGAGGGCGGGATGACCAAGAGACCCAGTACTTC. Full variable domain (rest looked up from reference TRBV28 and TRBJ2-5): DVKVTQSSRYLVKRTGEKVFLECVQDMDHENMFWYRQDPGLGLRLIYFSYDVKMKEKGDIPEGYSVSREKKERFSLILESASTNQTSMYLCASSLWWGGRDDQETQYFGPGTRLLVL.

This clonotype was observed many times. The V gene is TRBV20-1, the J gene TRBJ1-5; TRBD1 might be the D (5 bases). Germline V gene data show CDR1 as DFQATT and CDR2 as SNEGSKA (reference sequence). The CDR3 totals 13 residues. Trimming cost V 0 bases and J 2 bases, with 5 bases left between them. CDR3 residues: CSAREGGNQPQHF. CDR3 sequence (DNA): TGCAGTGCTAGAGAGGGGGGCAATCAGCCCCAGCATTTT.

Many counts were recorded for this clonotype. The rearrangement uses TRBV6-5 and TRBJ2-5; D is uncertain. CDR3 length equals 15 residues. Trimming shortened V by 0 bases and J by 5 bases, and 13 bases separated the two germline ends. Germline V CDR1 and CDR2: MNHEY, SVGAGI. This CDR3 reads CASSYSTSGRETQYF. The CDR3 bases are TGTGCCAGCAGTTACTCGACTTCTGGGCGGGAGACCCAGTACTTC.

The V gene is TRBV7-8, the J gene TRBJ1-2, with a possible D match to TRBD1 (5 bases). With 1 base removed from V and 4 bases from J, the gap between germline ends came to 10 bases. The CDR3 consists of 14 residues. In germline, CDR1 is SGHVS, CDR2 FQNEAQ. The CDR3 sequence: CASSLEAGRYGYTF. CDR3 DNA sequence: TGTGCCAGCAGCTTAGAGGCAGGGCGCTATGGCTACACCTTC.

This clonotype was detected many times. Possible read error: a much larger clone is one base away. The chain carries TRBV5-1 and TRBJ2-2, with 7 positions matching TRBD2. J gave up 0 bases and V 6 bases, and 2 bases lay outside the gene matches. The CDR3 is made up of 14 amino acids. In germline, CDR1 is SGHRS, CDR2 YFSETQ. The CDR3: CASISGANTGELFF. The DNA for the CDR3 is TGCGCCAGCATAAGCGGGGCGAACACCGGGGAGCTGTTTTTT.

This CDR3 is CASKRSGNQPQHF. The CDR3 region has the DNA TGTGCCAGCAAACGCTCGGGGAATCAGCCCCAGCATTTT. The chain carries TRBV12-3 or TRBV12-4 and TRBJ1-5, with D unclear. The CDR3 spans 13 residues. Deletions cut 7 bases from V and 4 bases from J, with 11 bases between.

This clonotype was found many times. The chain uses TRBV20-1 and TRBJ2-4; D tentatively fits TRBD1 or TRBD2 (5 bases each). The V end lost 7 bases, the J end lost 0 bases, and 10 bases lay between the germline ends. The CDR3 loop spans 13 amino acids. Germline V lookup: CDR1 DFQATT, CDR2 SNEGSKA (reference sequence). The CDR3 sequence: CSVGDRAKNIQYF. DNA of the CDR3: TGCAGTGTTGGGGACCGAGCCAAAAACATTCAGTACTTC.

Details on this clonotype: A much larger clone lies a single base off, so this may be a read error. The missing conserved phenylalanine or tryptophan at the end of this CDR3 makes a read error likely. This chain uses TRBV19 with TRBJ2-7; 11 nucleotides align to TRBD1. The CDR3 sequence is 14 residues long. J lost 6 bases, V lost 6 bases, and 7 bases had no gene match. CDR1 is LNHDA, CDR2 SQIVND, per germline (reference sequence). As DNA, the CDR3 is TGTGCCAGTAGCCCCGGGACAGGGGGTATCGAGCAGTACCTC. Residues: CASSPGTGGIEQYL.

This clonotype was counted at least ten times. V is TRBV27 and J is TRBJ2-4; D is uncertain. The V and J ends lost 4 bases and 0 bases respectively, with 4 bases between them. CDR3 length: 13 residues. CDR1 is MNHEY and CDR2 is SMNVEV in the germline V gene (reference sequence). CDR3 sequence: CASSSVAKNIQYF. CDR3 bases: TGTGCCAGCAGTTCGGTAGCCAAAAACATTCAGTACTTC.

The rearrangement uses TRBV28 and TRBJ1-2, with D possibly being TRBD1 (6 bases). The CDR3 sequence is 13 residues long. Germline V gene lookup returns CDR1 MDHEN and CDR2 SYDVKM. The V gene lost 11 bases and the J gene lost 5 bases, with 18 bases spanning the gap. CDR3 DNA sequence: TGTGCCGTGGAGGACAGTGGATATTATGGCTACACCTTC. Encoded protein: CAVEDSGYYGYTF.